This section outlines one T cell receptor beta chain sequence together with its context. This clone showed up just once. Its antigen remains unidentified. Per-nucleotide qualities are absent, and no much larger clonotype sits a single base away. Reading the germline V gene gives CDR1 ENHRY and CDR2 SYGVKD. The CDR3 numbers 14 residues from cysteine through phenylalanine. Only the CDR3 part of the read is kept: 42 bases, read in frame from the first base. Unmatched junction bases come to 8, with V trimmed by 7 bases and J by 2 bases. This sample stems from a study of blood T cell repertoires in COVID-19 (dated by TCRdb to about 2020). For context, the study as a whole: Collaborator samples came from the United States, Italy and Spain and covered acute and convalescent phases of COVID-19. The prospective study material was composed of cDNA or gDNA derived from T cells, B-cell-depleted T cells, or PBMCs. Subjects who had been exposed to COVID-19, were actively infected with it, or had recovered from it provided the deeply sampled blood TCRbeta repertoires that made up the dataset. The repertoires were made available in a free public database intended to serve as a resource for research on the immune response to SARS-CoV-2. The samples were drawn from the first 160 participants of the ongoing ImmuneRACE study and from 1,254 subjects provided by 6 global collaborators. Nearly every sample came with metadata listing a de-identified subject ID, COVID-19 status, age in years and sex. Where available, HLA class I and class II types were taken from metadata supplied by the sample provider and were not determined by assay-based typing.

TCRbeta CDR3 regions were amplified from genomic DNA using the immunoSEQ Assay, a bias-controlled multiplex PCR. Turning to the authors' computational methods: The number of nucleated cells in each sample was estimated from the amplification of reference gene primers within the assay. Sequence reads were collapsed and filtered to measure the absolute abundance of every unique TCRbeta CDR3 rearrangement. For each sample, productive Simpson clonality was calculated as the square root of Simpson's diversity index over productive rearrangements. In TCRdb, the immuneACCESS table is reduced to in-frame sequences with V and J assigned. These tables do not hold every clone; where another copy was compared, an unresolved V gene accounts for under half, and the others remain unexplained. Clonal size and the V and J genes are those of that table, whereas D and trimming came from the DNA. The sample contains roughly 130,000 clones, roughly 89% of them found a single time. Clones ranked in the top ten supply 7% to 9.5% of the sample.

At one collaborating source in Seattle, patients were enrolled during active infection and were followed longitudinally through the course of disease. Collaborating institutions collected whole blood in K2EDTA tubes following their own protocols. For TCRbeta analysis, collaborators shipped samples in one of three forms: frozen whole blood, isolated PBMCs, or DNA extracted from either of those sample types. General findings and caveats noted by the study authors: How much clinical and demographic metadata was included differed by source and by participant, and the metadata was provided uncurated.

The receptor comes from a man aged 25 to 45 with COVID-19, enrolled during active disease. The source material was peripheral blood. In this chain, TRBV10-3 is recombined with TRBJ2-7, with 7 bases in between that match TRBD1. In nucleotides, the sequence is TGTGCCATCAAGGGGGCGGACAGCACCTACGAGCAGTACTTC. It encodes CAIKGADSTYEQYF.